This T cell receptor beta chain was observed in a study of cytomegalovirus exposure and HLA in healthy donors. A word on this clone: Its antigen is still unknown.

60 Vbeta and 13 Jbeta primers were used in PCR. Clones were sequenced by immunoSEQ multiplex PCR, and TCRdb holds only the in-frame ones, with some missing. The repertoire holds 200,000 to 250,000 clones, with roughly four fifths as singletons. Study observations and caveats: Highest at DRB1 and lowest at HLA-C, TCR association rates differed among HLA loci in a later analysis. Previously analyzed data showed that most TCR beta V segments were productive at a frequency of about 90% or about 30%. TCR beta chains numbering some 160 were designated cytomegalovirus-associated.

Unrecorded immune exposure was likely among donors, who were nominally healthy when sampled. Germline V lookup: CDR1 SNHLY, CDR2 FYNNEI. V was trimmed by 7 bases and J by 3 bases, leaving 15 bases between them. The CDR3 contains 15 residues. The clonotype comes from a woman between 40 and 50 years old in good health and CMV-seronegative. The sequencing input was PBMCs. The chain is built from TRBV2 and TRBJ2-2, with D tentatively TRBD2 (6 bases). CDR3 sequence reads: CASTSSGLHTGELFF. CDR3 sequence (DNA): TGTGCCAGCACCTCATCGGGACTTCACACCGGGGAGCTGTTTTTT.